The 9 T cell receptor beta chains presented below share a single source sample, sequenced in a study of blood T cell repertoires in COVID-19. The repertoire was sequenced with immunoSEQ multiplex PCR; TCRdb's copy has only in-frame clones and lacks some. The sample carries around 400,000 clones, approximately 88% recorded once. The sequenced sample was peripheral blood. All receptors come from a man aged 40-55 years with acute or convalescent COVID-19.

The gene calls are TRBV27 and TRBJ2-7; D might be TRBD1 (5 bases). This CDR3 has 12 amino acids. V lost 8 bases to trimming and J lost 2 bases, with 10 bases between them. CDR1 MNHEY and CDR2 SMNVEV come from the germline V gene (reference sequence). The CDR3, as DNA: TGTGCCAGCTCGGACACCACCTACGAGCAGTACTTC. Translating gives CASSDTTYEQYF.

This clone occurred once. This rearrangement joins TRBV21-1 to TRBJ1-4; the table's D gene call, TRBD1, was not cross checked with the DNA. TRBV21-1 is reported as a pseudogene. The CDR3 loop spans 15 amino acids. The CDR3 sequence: CASSNPTGYYEKLFF. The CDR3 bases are TGTGCCAGCAGCAACCCCACAGGCTACTATGAAAAACTGTTTTTT.

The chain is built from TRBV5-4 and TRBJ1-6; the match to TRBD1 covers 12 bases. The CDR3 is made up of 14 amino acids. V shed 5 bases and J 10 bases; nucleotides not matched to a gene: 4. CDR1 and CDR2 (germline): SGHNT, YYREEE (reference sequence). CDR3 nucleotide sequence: TGTGCCAGCAGTCCGGGACAGGGGGCATCACCCCTCCACTTT. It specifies CASSPGQGASPLHF.

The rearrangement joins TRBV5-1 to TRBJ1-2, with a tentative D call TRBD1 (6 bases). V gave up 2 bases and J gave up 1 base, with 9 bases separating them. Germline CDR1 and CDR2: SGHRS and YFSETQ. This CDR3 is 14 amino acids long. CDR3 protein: CASSFSQGNYGYTF. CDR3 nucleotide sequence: TGCGCCAGCAGCTTCTCACAGGGTAACTATGGCTACACCTTC.

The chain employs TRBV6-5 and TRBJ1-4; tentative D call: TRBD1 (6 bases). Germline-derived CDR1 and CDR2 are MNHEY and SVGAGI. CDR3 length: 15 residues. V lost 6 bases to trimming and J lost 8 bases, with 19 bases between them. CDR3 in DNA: TGTGCCAGCAGAGCCCCCGGGGGGGCGCGAGAAAAACTGTTTTTT. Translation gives CASRAPGGAREKLFF.

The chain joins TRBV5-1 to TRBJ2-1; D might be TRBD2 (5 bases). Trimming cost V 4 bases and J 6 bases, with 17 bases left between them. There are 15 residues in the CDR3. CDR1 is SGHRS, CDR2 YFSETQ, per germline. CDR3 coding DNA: TGCGCCAGCAGCCTAGCCAAGACTCGGAGCAATGAGCAGTTCTTC. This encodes CASSLAKTRSNEQFF.

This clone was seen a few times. This chain's CDR3 is CASSPGVGTGYEQYF. CDR3 bases: TGTGCCAGCAGCCCCGGGGTGGGGACAGGGTACGAGCAGTACTTC. This rearrangement joins TRBV9 to TRBJ2-7; 9 bases agree with TRBD1. From germline, CDR1 is SGDLS and CDR2 YYNGEE. The CDR3 covers 15 residues. Germline trimming cut 4 bases from V and 4 bases from J; bases unmatched to any gene: 9. Based on the CDR3 plus reference TRBV9 and TRBJ2-7, the full variable domain is DSGVTQTPKHLITATGQRVTLRCSPRSGDLSVYWYQQSLDQGLQFLIQYYNGEERAKGNILERFSAQQFPDLHSELNLSSLELGDSALYFCASSPGVGTGYEQYFGPGTRLTVT.

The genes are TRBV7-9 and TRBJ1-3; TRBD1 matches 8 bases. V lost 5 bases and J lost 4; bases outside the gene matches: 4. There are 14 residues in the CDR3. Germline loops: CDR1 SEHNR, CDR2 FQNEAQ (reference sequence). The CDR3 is CASSRTGTGNTIYF. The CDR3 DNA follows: TGTGCCAGCAGCAGGACAGGGACAGGAAACACCATATATTTT.

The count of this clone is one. DNA for the CDR3: TGTGCCAGCAGCTTAACCGGACAGGGGTTCCACGAGCAGTACTTC. Protein: CASSLTGQGFHEQYF. The chain couples TRBV7-3 to TRBJ2-7; 9 bases line up with TRBD1. The germline CDR1 and CDR2 sequences are SGHTA and FQGTGA. After removal of 0 bases from V and 5 bases from J, the junction contained 5 bases not matched to a gene. The CDR3 consists of 15 residues. Combining the CDR3 with reference TRBV7-3 and TRBJ2-7 gives the whole variable domain GAGVSQTPSNKVTEKGKYVELRCDPISGHTALYWYRQSLGQGPEFLIYFQGTGAADDSGLPNDRFFAVRPEGSVSTLKIQRTERGDSAVYLCASSLTGQGFHEQYFGPGTRLTVT.